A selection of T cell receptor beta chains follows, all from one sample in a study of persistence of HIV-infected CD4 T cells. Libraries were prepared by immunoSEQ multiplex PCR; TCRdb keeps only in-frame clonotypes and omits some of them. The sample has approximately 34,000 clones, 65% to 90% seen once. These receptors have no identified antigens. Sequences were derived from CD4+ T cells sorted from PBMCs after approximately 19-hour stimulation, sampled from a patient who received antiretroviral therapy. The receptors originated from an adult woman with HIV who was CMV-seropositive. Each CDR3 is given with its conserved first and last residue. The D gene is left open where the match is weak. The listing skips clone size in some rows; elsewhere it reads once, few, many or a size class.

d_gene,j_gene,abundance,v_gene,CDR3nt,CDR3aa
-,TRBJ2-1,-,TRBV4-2,TGTGCCAGCAGCCAAGTTTTTGGGGGGGCCTCCTACAATGAGCAGTTCTTC,CASSQVFGGASYNEQFF
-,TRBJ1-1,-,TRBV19,TGTGCCAGTAGTAACCCCCAGCGGAACACTGAAGCTTTCTTT,CASSNPQRNTEAFF
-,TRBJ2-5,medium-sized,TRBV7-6,TGTGCCAGCAGCTTAGGGGGGGTACAGGGGACCCAGTACTTC,CASSLGGVQGTQYF
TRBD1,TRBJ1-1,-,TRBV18,TGTGCCAGCTTATGGGACAGAGGTGAAGCTTTCTTT,CASLWDRGEAFF
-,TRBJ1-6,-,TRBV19,TGTGCTTCAACAGGGAGTAGCTCCTATAATTCACCCCTCCACTTT,CASTGSSSYNSPLHF
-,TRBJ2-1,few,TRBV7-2,TGTGCCAGCAGCTTACTCCTAATGACCTACAATGAGCAGTTCTTC,CASSLLLMTYNEQFF
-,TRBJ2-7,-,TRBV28,TGTGCCAGCAGTTCCTCCCTCCCGACAGACACCTACGAGCAGTACTTC,CASSSSLPTDTYEQYF
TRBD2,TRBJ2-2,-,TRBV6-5,TGTGCCAGCAGTTATGGGGGGAGGGGCACCGGGGAGCTGTTTTTT,CASSYGGRGTGELFF
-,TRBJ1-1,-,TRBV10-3,TGTGCCAGTTCCGGCAGGGAGAAAAACCCCTCTGAAGCTTTCTTT,CASSGREKNPSEAFF
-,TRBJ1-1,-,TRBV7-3,TGTGCCAGCAGCCCTAGGGGGAACCTCGAAGCTTTCTTT,CASSPRGNLEAFF
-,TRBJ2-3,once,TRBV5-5,TGTGCCAGCAGCGCCCTAGGGGGAACAGATACGCAGTATTTT,CASSALGGTDTQYF
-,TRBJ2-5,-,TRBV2,TGTGCCAGCAGTGAAGTGCGGGTCCTGGAGACCCAGTACTTC,CASSEVRVLETQYF
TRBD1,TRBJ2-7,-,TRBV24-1,TGTGCCACCAGTGAAGGACAGGGGTGGGCCGAGCAGTACTTC,CATSEGQGWAEQYF
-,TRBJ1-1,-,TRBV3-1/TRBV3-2,TGTGCCAGCAGCCAAGTTCCAACCCGGGGCACTGAAGCTTTCTTT,CASSQVPTRGTEAFF
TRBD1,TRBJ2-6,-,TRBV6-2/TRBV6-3,TGTGCCAGCAGCCGGCGACAGGGCTCTGGGGCCAACGTCCTGACTTTC,CASSRRQGSGANVLTF
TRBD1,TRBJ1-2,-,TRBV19,TGTGCCAGTAGTAATACAGGGGCCGGCGGCTACACCTTC,CASSNTGAGGYTF
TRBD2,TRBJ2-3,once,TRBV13,TGTGCCAGCAGCCGTACTAGCGGCACAGATACGCAGTATTTT,CASSRTSGTDTQYF
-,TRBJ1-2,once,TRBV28,TGTGCCAGCAGGAAGGTCTTGGGTTATGGCTACACCTTC,CASRKVLGYGYTF
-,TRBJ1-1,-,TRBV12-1,TGTGCCAGCAGCTTTACAGCCCCCTCAGGCGCTTTCTTT,CASSFTAPSGAFF
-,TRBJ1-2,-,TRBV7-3,TGTGCCAGCAGTTTGGACAACAACTATGGCTACACCTTC,CASSLDNNYGYTF
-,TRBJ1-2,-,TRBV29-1,TGCAGCGCCTCAAGGGGTACAGGAGTTTACGGCTACACCTTC,CSASRGTGVYGYTF
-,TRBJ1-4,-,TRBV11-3,TGTGCCAGCGCCCCGGGGCAGAATAATGAAAAACTGTTTTTT,CASAPGQNNEKLFF
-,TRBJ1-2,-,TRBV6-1,TGTGCCAGCAGTGAATTATCCTATGGCTACACCTTC,CASSELSYGYTF
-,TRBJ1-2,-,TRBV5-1,TGCGCCAGCAGCTTGGCAATAGGGGCCGATAGGGGCTACACCTTC,CASSLAIGADRGYTF
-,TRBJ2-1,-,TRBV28,TGTGCCAGCAGGTATAGCTCCTACAATGAGCAGTTCTTC,CASRYSSYNEQFF
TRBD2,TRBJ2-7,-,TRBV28,TGTGCCAGCTCTCGGACTAGTATCTACGAGCAGTACTTC,CASSRTSIYEQYF
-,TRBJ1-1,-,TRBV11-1,TGTGCCAGCAGCTTAAGGTTCAACACTGAAGCTTTCTTT,CASSLRFNTEAFF
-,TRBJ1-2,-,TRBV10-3,TGTGCCATCAGTGGGGGGCATAACTATGGCTACACCTTC,CAISGGHNYGYTF